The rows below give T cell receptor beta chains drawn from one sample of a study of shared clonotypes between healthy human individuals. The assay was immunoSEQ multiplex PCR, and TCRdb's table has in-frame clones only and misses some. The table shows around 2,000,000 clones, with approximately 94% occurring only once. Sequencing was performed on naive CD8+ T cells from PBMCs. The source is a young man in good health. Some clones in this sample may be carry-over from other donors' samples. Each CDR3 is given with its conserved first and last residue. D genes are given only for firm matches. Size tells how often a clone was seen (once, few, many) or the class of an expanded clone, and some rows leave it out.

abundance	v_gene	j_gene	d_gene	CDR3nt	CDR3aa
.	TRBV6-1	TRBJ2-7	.	TGTGCCAGCAGTGGACCAGGGACCGTACGAATCTACGAGCAGTACTTC	CASSGPGTVRIYEQYF
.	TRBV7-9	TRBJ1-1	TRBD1	TGTGCCAGCAGCGTAACAGGGGTTGAAGCTTTCTTT	CASSVTGVEAFF
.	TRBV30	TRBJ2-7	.	TGTGCCTGGAGCCCCGAGACTGGCTCCTACGAGCAGTACTTC	CAWSPETGSYEQYF
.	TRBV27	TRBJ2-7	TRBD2	TGTGCCAGCAGTTTTGGGACTACCTTCTACGAGCAGTACTTC	CASSFGTTFYEQYF
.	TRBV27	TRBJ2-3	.	TGTGCCAGCAGTTTATCTCCGGGAGAGTTGGATACGCAGTATTTT	CASSLSPGELDTQYF
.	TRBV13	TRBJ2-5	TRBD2	TGTGCCAGCAGCCCCAGGACTAGTCAGGAGACCCAGTACTTC	CASSPRTSQETQYF
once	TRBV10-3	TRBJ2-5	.	TGTGCCATCAGTGAGGCGGGCGAAGAGACCCAGTACTTC	CAISEAGEETQYF
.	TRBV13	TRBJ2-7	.	TGTGCCAGCAGCCCCAGCCGGGGAAGGAGATCCTACGAGCAGTACTTC	CASSPSRGRRSYEQYF
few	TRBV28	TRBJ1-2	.	TGTGCCAGCAGTTTCTCCAGGGGAAAGGGCTACACCTTC	CASSFSRGKGYTF
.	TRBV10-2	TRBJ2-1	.	TGCGCCAGCAGTGAGCACGGCTCCTACAATGAGCAGTTCTTC	CASSEHGSYNEQFF
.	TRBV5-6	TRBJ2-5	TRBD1	TGTGCCAGCAGCTCACGACAGACAGGGCAACAAGAGACCCAGTACTTC	CASSSRQTGQQETQYF
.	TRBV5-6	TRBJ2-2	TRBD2	TGTGCCAGCAGCCCCGGGACTAGCGGAGCCACCGGGGAGCTGTTTTTT	CASSPGTSGATGELFF
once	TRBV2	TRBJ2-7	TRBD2	TGTGCCAGCACCGAAGCGGGAGCCGTTTACGAGCAGTACTTC	CASTEAGAVYEQYF
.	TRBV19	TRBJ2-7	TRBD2	TGTGCCAGTAGTATATGGCCTAGCGGCTCCTACGAGCAGTACTTC	CASSIWPSGSYEQYF
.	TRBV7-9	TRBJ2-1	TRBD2	TGTGCCTCTAGCGGGTATAACGGGGAGCAGTTCTTC	CASSGYNGEQFF
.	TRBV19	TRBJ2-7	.	TGTGCCACCCGGGAATGGGCAGGGCAAGCCCACGAGCAGTACTTC	CATREWAGQAHEQYF
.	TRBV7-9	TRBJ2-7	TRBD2	TGTGCCAGCAGCCGAACGGGGGCGGGACTAGCGACATACGAGCAGTACTTC	CASSRTGAGLATYEQYF
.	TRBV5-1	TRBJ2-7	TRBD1	TGCGCCAGCAGCTTGGGACAGGGAAGAGACGAGCAGTACTTC	CASSLGQGRDEQYF
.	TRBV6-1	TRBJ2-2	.	TGTGCCAGCCAAGGACGGCTTTCAAACACCGGGGAGCTGTTTTTT	CASQGRLSNTGELFF
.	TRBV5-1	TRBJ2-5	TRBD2	TGCGCCAGCAGCTTGTTGGGGGGACTAGCGGGATTGGGTGTGGAGACCCAGTACTTC	CASSLLGGLAGLGVETQYF
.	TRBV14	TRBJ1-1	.	TGTGCCAGCAGCCAAGCTGGGGGCACTGAAGCTTTCTTT	CASSQAGGTEAFF
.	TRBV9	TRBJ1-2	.	TGTGCCAGCAGCGGGACCTGGGCAGGGATCGATGGCTACACCTTC	CASSGTWAGIDGYTF
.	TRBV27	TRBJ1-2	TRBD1	TGTGCCAGCAGTTCAGGGGGCGGCTATGGCTACACCTTC	CASSSGGGYGYTF
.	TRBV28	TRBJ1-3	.	TGTGCCAGCAGCCTCCTTACCTCTGGAAACACCATATATTTT	CASSLLTSGNTIYF
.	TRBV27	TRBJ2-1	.	TGTGCCAGCAGTTTAGGGCGGCGCAATGAGCAGTTCTTC	CASSLGRRNEQFF
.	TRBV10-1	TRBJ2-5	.	TGCGCCAGCAGTGGAGGGGAGACCCAGTACTTC	CASSGGETQYF
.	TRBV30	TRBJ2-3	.	TGTGCCCACTATAAACCCTCAGATACGCAGTATTTT	CAHYKPSDTQYF
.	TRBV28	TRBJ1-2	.	TGTGCCAGCAGTCCTCGGACAGAGAAACTGATTGGCTACACCTTC	CASSPRTEKLIGYTF
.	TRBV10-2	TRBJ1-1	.	TGCGCCAGCATTAGCCCGCCGGACACTGAAGCTTTCTTT	CASISPPDTEAFF
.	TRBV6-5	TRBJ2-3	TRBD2	TGTGCCAGCCGCGAAGGACTAGCGACAGATACGCAGTATTTT	CASREGLATDTQYF
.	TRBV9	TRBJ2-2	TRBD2	TGTGCCAGCAGCGTAGGGGCAGCGGGAGTTACCGGGGAGCTGTTTTTT	CASSVGAAGVTGELFF
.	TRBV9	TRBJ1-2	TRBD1	TGTGCCAGCAGCGCCGGGACAGGGAGAAACTATGGCTACACCTTC	CASSAGTGRNYGYTF
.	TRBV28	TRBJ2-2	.	TGTGCCAGCAGGGTAGACTTAAACACCGGGGAGCTGTTTTTT	CASRVDLNTGELFF
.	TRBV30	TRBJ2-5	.	TGTGCCTGGAGGGTCCCGACACAAGAGACCCAGTACTTC	CAWRVPTQETQYF
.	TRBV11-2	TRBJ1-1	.	TGTGCCAGCAGCTTAGGGTCGGGACAGAACACTGAAGCTTTCTTT	CASSLGSGQNTEAFF
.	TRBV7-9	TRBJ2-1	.	TGTGCCAGCAGCCCTAGTGATTTCGGGGTCTACAATGAGCAGTTCTTC	CASSPSDFGVYNEQFF
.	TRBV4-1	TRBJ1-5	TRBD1	TGCGCCAGCAGCCAGGGAAATACCGGGACAGGGTGGCCCCAGCATTTT	CASSQGNTGTGWPQHF
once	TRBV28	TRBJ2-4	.	TGTGCCAGCAGCCCGAAGCGGAGGGGCCCGCAGAACATTCAGTACTTC	CASSPKRRGPQNIQYF
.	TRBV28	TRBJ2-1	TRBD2	TGTGCCAGCAGCCCACTAGCGGGAGGGGGATACAATGAGCAGTTCTTC	CASSPLAGGGYNEQFF
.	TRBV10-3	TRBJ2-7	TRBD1	TGTGCCACCCGGGACAGGGGGGGCGACGAGCAGTACTTC	CATRDRGGDEQYF
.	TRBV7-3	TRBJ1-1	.	TGTGCCAGCAGCCCGGACGGGAACACTGAAGCTTTCTTT	CASSPDGNTEAFF
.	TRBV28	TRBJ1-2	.	TGTGCCAGCAGTTTAAGTCGACGGTATACCTCTGAAGACTATGGCTACACCTTC	CASSLSRRYTSEDYGYTF
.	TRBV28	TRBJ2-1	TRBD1	TGTGCCAGCAGTTTTAGACAGGGCTGGGGTGAGCAGTTCTTC	CASSFRQGWGEQFF
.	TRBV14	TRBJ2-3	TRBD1	TGTGCCAGCGCGCCCGAACAGGGGTTGAGCGGAGATACGCAGTATTTT	CASAPEQGLSGDTQYF
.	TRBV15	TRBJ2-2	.	TGTGCCACCAGCAGGTTGGATAACTCGAACACCGGGGAGCTGTTTTTT	CATSRLDNSNTGELFF
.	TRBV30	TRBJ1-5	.	TGTGCCTGGAGTCCCTGGGGGGATCAGCCCCAGCATTTT	CAWSPWGDQPQHF
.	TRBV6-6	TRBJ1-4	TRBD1	TGTGCCAGCAGTGCGACAGGGGGCATAGACGAAAAACTGTTTTTT	CASSATGGIDEKLFF
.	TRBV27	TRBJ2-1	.	TGTGCCAGCAGTTTAAGCCTGAGAAATGAGCAGTTCTTC	CASSLSLRNEQFF
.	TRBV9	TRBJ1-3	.	TGTGCCAGCAGCGTACAACAGGCGATCTCTGGAAACACCATATATTTT	CASSVQQAISGNTIYF
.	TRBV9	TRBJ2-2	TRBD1	TGTGCCAGCACCCCAGGGGGCACCGGGGAGCTGTTTTTT	CASTPGGTGELFF
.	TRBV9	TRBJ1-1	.	TGTGCCAGCAGCCTGGGGAACACTGAAGCTTTCTTT	CASSLGNTEAFF